What follows are 13 T cell receptor beta chains derived from one specimen sequenced in a study of T cell changes during pregnancy in multiple sclerosis. Only in-frame clones appear in the TCRdb table, and some are missing; sequencing was by immunoSEQ multiplex PCR. The sample yields over 60,000 clones, 96% seen once. The sequencing used CD8+ T cells from peripheral blood mononuclear cells, collected after pregnancy. These receptors all come from a female donor with multiple sclerosis, enrolled in a pregnancy study.

The chain employs TRBV9 and TRBJ2-3, with 12 positions matching TRBD2. J gave up 3 bases and V 3 bases, and 8 bases lay outside the gene matches. The CDR3 loop spans 17 amino acids. Germline V lookup: CDR1 SGDLS, CDR2 YYNGEE. CDR3 protein: CASSASGRAVGTDTQYF. As DNA, the CDR3 is TGTGCCAGCAGCGCTAGCGGGAGGGCCGTTGGGACAGATACGCAGTATTTT.

The rearrangement uses TRBV27 and TRBJ1-1; D uncertain. The germline CDR1 and CDR2 sequences are MNHEY and SMNVEV (reference sequence). The CDR3 loop spans 18 amino acids. V was cut by 0 bases and J by 0 bases, with 17 bases left in between. The CDR3 DNA reads as TGTGCCAGCAGTTTATCGGTGGACTCCTGGAACATGAACACTGAAGCTTTCTTT. Protein sequence: CASSLSVDSWNMNTEAFF.

V and J are TRBV19 and TRBJ2-1; 9 bases are a match to TRBD2. With V trimmed by 3 bases and J by 3 bases, 3 bases remained unmatched. The CDR3 sequence is 15 residues long. In germline, CDR1 is LNHDA, CDR2 SQIVND (reference sequence). The DNA of the CDR3 is TGTGCCAGTAGTATCGCGGGAGGGGGCTACAATGAGCAGTTCTTC. Residues: CASSIAGGGYNEQFF.

The CDR3 DNA follows: TGTGCCAGCAGCATACAGGGATGGCACAATGAGCAGTTCTTC. Translation: CASSIQGWHNEQFF. The V gene is TRBV28, the J gene TRBJ2-1; D might be TRBD1 (6 bases). CDR3 length: 14 residues. CDR1 is MDHEN and CDR2 is SYDVKM in the germline V gene. The germline V and J ends were trimmed by 6 bases and 5 bases, with 14 bases remaining between them.

This clone was recorded once. The J gene is TRBJ2-5, the V gene TRBV7-8; 7 bases line up with TRBD2. The germline V gene encodes CDR1 SGHVS and CDR2 FQNEAQ. V gave up 5 bases and J gave up 1 base; unmatched junction bases: 4. This CDR3 has 14 amino acids. DNA for the CDR3: TGTGCCAGCAGCACGCGGGAGCTCCAAGAGACCCAGTACTTC. Its protein product is CASSTRELQETQYF. Complete variable domain (other parts from reference TRBV7-8 and TRBJ2-5): GAGVSQSPRYKVAKRGQDVALRCDPISGHVSLFWYQQALGQGPEFLTYFQNEAQLDKSGLPSDRFFAERPEGSVSTLKIQRTQQEDSAVYLCASSTRELQETQYFGPGTRLLVL.

The rearrangement joins TRBV7-9 to TRBJ2-7, with 10 positions matching TRBD2. The CDR3 extends over 14 amino acids. CDR1 SEHNR and CDR2 FQNEAQ come from the germline V gene (reference sequence). After removal of 1 base from V and 11 bases from J, the junction contained 8 bases not matched to a gene. In DNA form, the CDR3 reads TGTGCCAGCAGCTTAGGGACTAGCGGCCTCCGAAAGTACTTC. It translates to CASSLGTSGLRKYF. The full variable domain, in which reference TRBV7-9 and TRBJ2-7 provide the parts outside the CDR3, is DTGVSQNPRHKITKRGQNVTFRCDPISEHNRLYWYRQTLGQGPEFLTYFQNEAQLEKSRLLSDRFSAERPKGSFSTLEIQRTEQGDSAMYLCASSLGTSGLRKYFGPGTRLTVT.

CDR3 coding DNA: TGTGCCAGTAGTTTCAGGGGGCGAGTGCACGAGCAGTACTTC. It is translated as CASSFRGRVHEQYF. V and J are TRBV19 and TRBJ2-7; 8 bases line up with TRBD1. The CDR3 runs 14 residues. CDR1 and CDR2 from the germline V gene are LNHDA and SQIVND (reference sequence). V shed 5 bases, J shed 5 bases, and the junction held 8 bases outside the gene matches. The full variable domain, in which reference TRBV19 and TRBJ2-7 provide the parts outside the CDR3, is DGGITQSPKYLFRKEGQNVTLSCEQNLNHDAMYWYRQDPGQGLRLIYYSQIVNDFQKGDIAEGYSVSREKKESFPLTVTSAQKNPTAFYLCASSFRGRVHEQYFGPGTRLTVT.

V usage is TRBV6-5 and J usage is TRBJ2-2, with D perhaps TRBD1 (6 bases). There are 14 residues in the CDR3. The germline V gene has CDR1 MNHEY and CDR2 SVGAGI. The V and J ends lost 5 bases and 4 bases respectively, with 11 bases between them. In nucleotides, the CDR3 is TGTGCCAGCAGTCCGTACAGGGTCACCGGGGAGCTGTTTTTT. Translating it yields CASSPYRVTGELFF.

The chain is built from TRBV11-3 and TRBJ2-1, with 16 bases lining up with TRBD2. The length of the CDR3 is 18 residues. The germline gives CDR1 SGHNT, CDR2 YENEEA. V trimming: 0 bases; J trimming: 5 bases; junction bases outside the gene matches: 4. The chain's CDR3 is CASSLEGLAGGGNNEQFF. The CDR3 DNA follows: TGTGCCAGCAGCTTAGAGGGACTAGCGGGAGGGGGTAACAATGAGCAGTTCTTC. Using reference TRBV11-3 and TRBJ2-1 for the parts outside the CDR3, the full variable domain is EAGVVQSPRYKIIEKKQPVAFWCNPISGHNTLYWYLQNLGQGPELLIRYENEEAVDDSQLPKDRFSAERLKGVDSTLKIQPAELGDSAVYLCASSLEGLAGGGNNEQFFGPGTRLTVL.

The gene calls are TRBV27 and TRBJ2-7; tentative D call: TRBD1 (6 bases). Germline-derived CDR1 and CDR2 are MNHEY and SMNVEV (reference sequence). V shed 3 bases and J shed 5 bases, with 14 bases lying between them. This CDR3 contains 14 residues. CDR3 bases: TGTGCCAGCAGTTTTTTCAGGGGCAGTAACGAGCAGTACTTC. It codes for CASSFFRGSNEQYF.

The chain has TRBV5-6 and TRBJ2-5, with 10 bases lining up with TRBD2. Unmatched junction bases numbered 2, after V lost 7 bases and J lost 5 bases. The V gene's germline CDR1 is SGHDT and CDR2 YYEEEE. The CDR3 consists of 12 residues. CDR3 nucleotide sequence: TGTGCCAGCTCGGGACTAGCGGAGACCCAGTACTTC. It encodes CASSGLAETQYF.

The V and J genes are TRBV7-9 and TRBJ2-2; D ambiguous. The CDR3 totals 13 residues. CDR1 is SEHNR, CDR2 FQNEAQ, per germline (reference sequence). The V and J ends lost 4 bases and 7 bases respectively, with 10 bases between them. Here the CDR3 reads CASSYRSGGELFF. CDR3 sequence (DNA): TGTGCCAGCAGCTATCGATCGGGCGGGGAGCTGTTTTTT.

The V gene is TRBV5-1, the J gene TRBJ2-7, with D possibly matching TRBD2 (6 bases). CDR3 length: 14 amino acids. V lost 2 bases to trimming and J lost 2 bases, with 11 bases between them. CDR1 is SGHRS and CDR2 is YFSETQ in the germline V gene. CDR3 residues: CASSFLGSAYEQYF. The CDR3 nucleotides are TGCGCCAGCAGCTTCCTCGGGAGCGCCTACGAGCAGTACTTC.